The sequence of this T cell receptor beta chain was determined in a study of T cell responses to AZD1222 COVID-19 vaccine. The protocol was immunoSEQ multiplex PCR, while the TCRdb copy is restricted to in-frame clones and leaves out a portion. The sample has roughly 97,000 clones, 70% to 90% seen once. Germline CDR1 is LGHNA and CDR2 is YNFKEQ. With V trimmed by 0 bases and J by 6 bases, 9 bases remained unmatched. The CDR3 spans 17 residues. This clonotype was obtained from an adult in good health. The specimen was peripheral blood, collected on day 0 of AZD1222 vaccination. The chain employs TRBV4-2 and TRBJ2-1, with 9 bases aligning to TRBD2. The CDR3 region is CASSQDPAGGQVNEQFF. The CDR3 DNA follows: TGTGCCAGCAGCCAAGATCCGGCGGGGGGGCAAGTCAATGAGCAGTTCTTC.